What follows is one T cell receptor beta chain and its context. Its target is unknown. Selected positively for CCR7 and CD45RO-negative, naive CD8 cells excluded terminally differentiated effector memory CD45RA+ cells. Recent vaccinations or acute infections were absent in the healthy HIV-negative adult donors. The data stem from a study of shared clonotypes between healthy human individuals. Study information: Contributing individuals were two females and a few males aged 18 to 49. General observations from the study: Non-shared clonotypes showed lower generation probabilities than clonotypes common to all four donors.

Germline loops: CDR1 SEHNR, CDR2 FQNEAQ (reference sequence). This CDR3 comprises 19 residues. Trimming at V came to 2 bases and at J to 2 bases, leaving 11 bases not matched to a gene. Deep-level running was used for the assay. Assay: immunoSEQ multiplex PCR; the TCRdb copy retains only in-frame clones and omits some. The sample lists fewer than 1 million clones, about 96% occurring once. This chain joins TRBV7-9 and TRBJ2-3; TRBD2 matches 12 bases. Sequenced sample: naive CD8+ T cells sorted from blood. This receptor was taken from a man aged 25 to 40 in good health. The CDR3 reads CASSLNGGRLAGATDTQYF. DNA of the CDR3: TGTGCCAGCAGCTTAAACGGGGGGCGACTAGCGGGAGCCACAGATACGCAGTATTTT.